This T cell receptor beta chain was captured by sequencing in a study of blood T cell repertoires in COVID-19. CDR1 SGHRS and CDR2 YFSETQ come from the germline V gene. There are 14 residues in the CDR3. Trimming removed 5 bases at V and 5 bases at J, with 14 bases between. The repertoire was sequenced with immunoSEQ multiplex PCR; TCRdb's copy has only in-frame clones and lacks some. The repertoire consists of around 150,000 clones, with approximately 80% occurring once and the leading ten covering roughly 5%. Cohort assignment relied on participant-reported clinical history. This TCR derives from a man in his 70s who had been exposed to COVID-19. The chain uses TRBV5-1 and TRBJ2-1; D might be TRBD1 (6 bases). Sequencing was done on a sample of PBMCs or T cells enriched from blood (not recorded which). CDR3 DNA sequence: TGCGCCAGCAGTACTACAGGGATCAACAATGAGCAGTTCTTC. It specifies CASSTTGINNEQFF.